This is a list of T cell receptor beta chains from one sample in a study of blood T cell repertoires in COVID-19. The assay was immunoSEQ multiplex PCR, and TCRdb's table has in-frame clones only and misses some. The sample lists just over 350,000 clones, about 90% occurring once. Specimen: PBMCs or T cells enriched from blood (not recorded which). All receptors derive from a woman in her 30s who had recovered from COVID-19. Each CDR3 is given with its conserved first and last residue. D genes are given only for firm matches.

CDR3: CASSFTSGGAETQYF
DNA: TGTGCCAGCAGCTTTACTAGCGGGGGAGCAGAGACCCAGTACTTC
J: TRBJ2-5
D: TRBD2
V: TRBV11-2

CDR3: CASSGVTGPQETQYF
DNA: TGTGCCAGCAGCGGAGTGACAGGGCCTCAAGAGACCCAGTACTTC
J: TRBJ2-5
D: TRBD1
V: TRBV9

CDR3: CATSRDRGLETQYF
DNA: TGTGCCACCAGCAGAGACAGGGGGCTTGAGACCCAGTACTTC
J: TRBJ2-5
D: TRBD1
V: TRBV15

CDR3: CASSTRTAAGNTIYF
DNA: TGTGCCAGTAGTACAAGGACAGCGGCTGGAAACACCATATATTTT
J: TRBJ1-3
D: NA
V: TRBV19

CDR3: CASSLRRVNTEAFF
DNA: TGTGCCAGCAGTTTAAGACGGGTGAACACTGAAGCTTTCTTT
J: TRBJ1-1
D: NA
V: TRBV27

CDR3: CASSVGVAGAADTQYF
DNA: TGTGCCAGCAGCGTAGGGGTAGCGGGGGCCGCGGATACGCAGTATTTT
J: TRBJ2-3
D: TRBD2
V: TRBV9

CDR3: CASSWRGGGYGYTF
DNA: TGTGCCAGCAGTTGGAGGGGCGGGGGCTATGGCTACACCTTC
J: TRBJ1-2
D: NA
V: TRBV28

CDR3: CASSQVSGGAGEQYF
DNA: TGTGCCAGCAGCCAAGTCTCGGGGGGGGCTGGCGAGCAGTACTTC
J: TRBJ2-7
D: TRBD2
V: TRBV4-2

CDR3: CASSTRTGPYEQYF
DNA: TGTGCCAGTAGCACCAGGACAGGGCCCTACGAGCAGTACTTC
J: TRBJ2-7
D: TRBD1
V: TRBV19

CDR3: CSASLGQVDNEQFF
DNA: TGCAGTGCTAGTCTTGGGCAGGTCGACAATGAGCAGTTCTTC
J: TRBJ2-1
D: NA
V: TRBV20-1

CDR3: CANSLASTSIRGYTF
DNA: TGTGCCAACAGCTTGGCGAGTACCTCGATAAGAGGCTACACCTTC
J: TRBJ1-2
D: NA
V: TRBV5-4

CDR3: CSVTVSYGYTF
DNA: TGCAGCGTTACAGTTAGCTATGGCTACACCTTC
J: TRBJ1-2
D: NA
V: TRBV29-1

CDR3: CASSPLQGAENNEQFF
DNA: TGTGCCAGCTCACCCTTACAGGGGGCCGAAAACAATGAGCAGTTCTTC
J: TRBJ2-1
D: TRBD1
V: TRBV18

CDR3: CASSLNRGLGQPQHF
DNA: TGTGCCAGCAGCTTGAACAGGGGGCTGGGTCAGCCCCAGCATTTT
J: TRBJ1-5
D: TRBD1
V: TRBV5-5

CDR3: CASSEWAGGQGDTQYF
DNA: TGTGCCAGCAGTGAATGGGCGGGGGGCCAGGGAGATACGCAGTATTTT
J: TRBJ2-3
D: TRBD2
V: TRBV2

CDR3: CASSFDEDNEQFF
DNA: TGTGCCAGCAGCTTTGACGAGGACAATGAGCAGTTCTTC
J: TRBJ2-1
D: NA
V: TRBV7-8

CDR3: CASSFHWTGSMNTEAFF
DNA: TGTGCCAGCAGTTTTCACTGGACAGGAAGCATGAACACTGAAGCTTTCTTT
J: TRBJ1-1
D: TRBD1
V: TRBV27

CDR3: CAISGGTAIHGYTF
DNA: TGTGCCATCTCCGGAGGGACAGCGATCCATGGCTACACCTTC
J: TRBJ1-2
D: TRBD1
V: TRBV10-3

CDR3: CASRSPTSGRLISDTQYF
DNA: TGTGCCAGCAGAAGCCCGACTAGCGGGAGACTCATCTCAGATACGCAGTATTTT
J: TRBJ2-3
D: TRBD2
V: TRBV28

CDR3: CASSEGGVGETQYF
DNA: TGTGCCAGCAGCGAAGGAGGGGTCGGGGAGACCCAGTACTTC
J: TRBJ2-5
D: NA
V: TRBV7-9

CDR3: CASSVRWQSEETQYF
DNA: TGTGCCAGCAGCGTACGCTGGCAATCCGAAGAGACCCAGTACTTC
J: TRBJ2-5
D: NA
V: TRBV9

CDR3: CASSTPIGGAGSNQPQHF
DNA: TGTGCCAGTAGTACGCCAATTGGGGGCGCGGGCAGCAATCAGCCCCAGCATTTT
J: TRBJ1-5
D: NA
V: TRBV19